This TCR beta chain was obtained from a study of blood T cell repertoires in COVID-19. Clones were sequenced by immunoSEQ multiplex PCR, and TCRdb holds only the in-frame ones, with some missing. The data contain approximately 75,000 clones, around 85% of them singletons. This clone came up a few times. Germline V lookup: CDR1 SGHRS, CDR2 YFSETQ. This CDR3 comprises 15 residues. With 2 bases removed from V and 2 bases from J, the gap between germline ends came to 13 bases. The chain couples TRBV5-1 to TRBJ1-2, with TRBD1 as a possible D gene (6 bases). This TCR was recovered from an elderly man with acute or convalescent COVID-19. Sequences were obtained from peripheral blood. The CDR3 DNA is TGCGCCAGCAGCTTTGCCCCCGACAGGAACTATGGCTACACCTTC. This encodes CASSFAPDRNYGYTF. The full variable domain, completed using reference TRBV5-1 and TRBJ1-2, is KAGVTQTPRYLIKTRGQQVTLSCSPISGHRSVSWYQQTPGQGLQFLFEYFSETQRNKGNFPGRFSGRQFSNSRSEMNVSTLELGDSALYLCASSFAPDRNYGYTFGSGTRLTVV.